One T cell receptor (beta chain) is described in this entry. The entry originates in a study of technical replicates of blood from four donors. Trimming removed 2 bases at V and 1 base at J, with 10 bases between. This CDR3 comprises 15 residues. CDR1 MNHEY and CDR2 SVGAGI come from the germline V gene. Profiled with immunoSEQ multiplex PCR; TCRdb holds only in-frame clones, not every one. Among 95,000 to 100,000 clones listed, roughly 95% were seen once. The TCR sequence derives from a human donor in good health. The sequenced material came from T cells isolated from PBMCs. J is TRBJ2-3 and V is TRBV6-5; D is unresolved. The CDR3 region is CASSYRRSGTDTQYF. CDR3 DNA sequence: TGTGCCAGCAGTTACAGGAGATCTGGCACAGATACGCAGTATTTT.